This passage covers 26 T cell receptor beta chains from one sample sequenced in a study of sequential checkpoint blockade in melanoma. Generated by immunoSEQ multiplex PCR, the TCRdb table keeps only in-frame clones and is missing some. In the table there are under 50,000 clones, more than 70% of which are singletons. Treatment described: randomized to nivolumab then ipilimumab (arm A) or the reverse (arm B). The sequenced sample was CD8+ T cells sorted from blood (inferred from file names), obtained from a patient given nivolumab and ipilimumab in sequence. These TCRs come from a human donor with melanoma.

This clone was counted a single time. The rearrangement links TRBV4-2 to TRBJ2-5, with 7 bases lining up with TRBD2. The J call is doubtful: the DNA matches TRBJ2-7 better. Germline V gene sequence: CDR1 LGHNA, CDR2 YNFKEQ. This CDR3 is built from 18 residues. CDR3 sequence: CASSQDRASGGFSYEQYF. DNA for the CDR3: TGTGCCAGCAGCCAAGATCGGGCTAGCGGTGGTTTCTCCTACGAGCAGTACTTC.

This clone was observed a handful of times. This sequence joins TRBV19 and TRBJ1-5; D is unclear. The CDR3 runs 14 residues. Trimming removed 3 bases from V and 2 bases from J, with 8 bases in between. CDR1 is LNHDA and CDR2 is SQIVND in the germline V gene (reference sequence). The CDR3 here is CASSIRGGNQPQHF. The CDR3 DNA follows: TGTGCCAGTAGTATTCGGGGTGGCAATCAGCCCCAGCATTTT.

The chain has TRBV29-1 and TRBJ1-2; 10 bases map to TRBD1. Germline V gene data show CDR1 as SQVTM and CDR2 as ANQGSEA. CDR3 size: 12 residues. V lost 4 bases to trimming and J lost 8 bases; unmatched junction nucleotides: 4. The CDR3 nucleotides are TGCAGCGTTGCATTGACAGGGGGCGGCTACACCTTC. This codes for CSVALTGGGYTF.

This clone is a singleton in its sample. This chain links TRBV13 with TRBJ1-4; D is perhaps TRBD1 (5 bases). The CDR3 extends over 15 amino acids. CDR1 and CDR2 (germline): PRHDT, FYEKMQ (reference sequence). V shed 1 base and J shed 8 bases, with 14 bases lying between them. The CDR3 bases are TGTGCCAGCAGCTTAGTCTGGGGGGGGGAGGAAAAACTGTTTTTT. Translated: CASSLVWGGEEKLFF.

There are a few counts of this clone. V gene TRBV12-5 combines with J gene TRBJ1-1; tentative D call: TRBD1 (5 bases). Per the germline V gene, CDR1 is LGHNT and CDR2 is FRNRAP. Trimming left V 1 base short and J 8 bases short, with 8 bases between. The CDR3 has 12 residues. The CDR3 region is CASGLAPGEAFF. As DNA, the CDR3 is TGTGCTAGTGGTTTGGCCCCAGGGGAAGCTTTCTTT.

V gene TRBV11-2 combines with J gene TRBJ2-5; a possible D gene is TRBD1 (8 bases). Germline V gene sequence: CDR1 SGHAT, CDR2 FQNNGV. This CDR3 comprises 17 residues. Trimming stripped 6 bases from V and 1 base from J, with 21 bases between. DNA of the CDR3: TGTGCCAGCAGAACGCCAGCGGGACAGGTGCTCCAAGAGACCCAGTACTTC. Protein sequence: CASRTPAGQVLQETQYF.

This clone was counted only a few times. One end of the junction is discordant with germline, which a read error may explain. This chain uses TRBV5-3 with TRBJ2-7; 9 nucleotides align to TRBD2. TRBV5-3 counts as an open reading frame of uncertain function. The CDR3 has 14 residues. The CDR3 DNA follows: TGTGCCAGCAGCTATAGCGGGAGTCGTTACGAGCAGTACTTC. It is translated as CASSYSGSRYEQYF.

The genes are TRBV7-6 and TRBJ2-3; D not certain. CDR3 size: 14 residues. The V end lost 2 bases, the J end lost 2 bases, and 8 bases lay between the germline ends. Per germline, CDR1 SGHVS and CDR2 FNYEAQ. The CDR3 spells CASSLIGSTDTQYF. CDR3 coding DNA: TGTGCCAGCAGCTTAATCGGGTCCACAGATACGCAGTATTTT.

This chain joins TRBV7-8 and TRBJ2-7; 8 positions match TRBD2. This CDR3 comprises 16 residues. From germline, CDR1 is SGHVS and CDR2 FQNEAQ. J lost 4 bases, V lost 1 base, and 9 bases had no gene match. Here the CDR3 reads CASSLGSGRGRYEQYV. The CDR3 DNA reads TGTGCCAGCAGCTTAGGGAGCGGGAGAGGGCGGTACGAGCAGTACGTC.

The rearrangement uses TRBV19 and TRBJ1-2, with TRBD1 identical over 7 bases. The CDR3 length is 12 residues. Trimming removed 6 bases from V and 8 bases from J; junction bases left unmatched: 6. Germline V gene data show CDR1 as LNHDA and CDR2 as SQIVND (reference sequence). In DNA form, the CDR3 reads TGTGCCAGTAGCGACAGGGTGGAGGGCTACACCTTC. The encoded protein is CASSDRVEGYTF.

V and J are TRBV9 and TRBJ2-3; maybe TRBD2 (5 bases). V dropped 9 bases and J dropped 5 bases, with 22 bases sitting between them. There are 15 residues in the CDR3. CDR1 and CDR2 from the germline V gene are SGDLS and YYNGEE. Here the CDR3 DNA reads TGTGCCACTGGTCAAGGGAGTCTCGGGAAAGATACGCAGTATTTT. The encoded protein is CATGQGSLGKDTQYF.

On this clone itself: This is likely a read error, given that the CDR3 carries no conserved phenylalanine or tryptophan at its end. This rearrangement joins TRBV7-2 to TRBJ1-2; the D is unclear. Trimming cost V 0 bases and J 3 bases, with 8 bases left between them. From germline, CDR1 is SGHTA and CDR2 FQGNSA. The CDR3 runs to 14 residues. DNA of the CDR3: TGTGCCAGCAGCTTAGCTCACGGAGACTATGGCTACACCCTC. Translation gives CASSLAHGDYGYTL.

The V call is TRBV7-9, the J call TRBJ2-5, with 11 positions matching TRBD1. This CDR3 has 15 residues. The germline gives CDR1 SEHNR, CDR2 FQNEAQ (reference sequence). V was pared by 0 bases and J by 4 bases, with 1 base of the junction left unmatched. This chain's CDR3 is CASSLADRGLETQYF. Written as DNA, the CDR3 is TGTGCCAGCAGCTTAGCGGACAGGGGGCTAGAGACCCAGTACTTC.

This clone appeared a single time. The CDR3 reads CASSFLSDTQYF. CDR3 bases: TGTGCCAGCAGTTTTCTGTCAGATACGCAGTATTTT. J is TRBJ2-3 and V is TRBV27; no reliable D call. This CDR3 region has 12 residues. The V end lost 3 bases, the J end lost 4 bases, and 5 bases lay between the germline ends. The germline V gene has CDR1 MNHEY and CDR2 SMNVEV (reference sequence).

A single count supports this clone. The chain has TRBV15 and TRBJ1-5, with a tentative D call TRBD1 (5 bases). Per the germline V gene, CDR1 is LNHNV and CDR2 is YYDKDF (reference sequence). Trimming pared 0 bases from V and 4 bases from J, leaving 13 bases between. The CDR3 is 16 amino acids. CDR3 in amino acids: CATSRDRTPANQPQHF. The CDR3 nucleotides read TGTGCCACCAGCAGAGATCGGACACCGGCAAATCAGCCCCAGCATTTT.

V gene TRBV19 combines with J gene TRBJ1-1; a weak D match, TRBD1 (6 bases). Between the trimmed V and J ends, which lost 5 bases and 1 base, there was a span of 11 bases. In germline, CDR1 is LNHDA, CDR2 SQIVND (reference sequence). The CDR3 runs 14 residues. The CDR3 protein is CASSLQGANTEAFF. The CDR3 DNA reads TGTGCCAGTAGTCTACAGGGCGCGAACACTGAAGCTTTCTTT.

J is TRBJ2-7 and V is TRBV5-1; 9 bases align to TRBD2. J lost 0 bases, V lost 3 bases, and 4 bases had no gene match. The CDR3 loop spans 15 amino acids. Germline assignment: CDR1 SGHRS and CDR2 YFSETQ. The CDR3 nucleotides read TGCGCCAGCAGCTGGACTAGCGCGAGCTCCTACGAGCAGTACTTC. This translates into CASSWTSASSYEQYF.

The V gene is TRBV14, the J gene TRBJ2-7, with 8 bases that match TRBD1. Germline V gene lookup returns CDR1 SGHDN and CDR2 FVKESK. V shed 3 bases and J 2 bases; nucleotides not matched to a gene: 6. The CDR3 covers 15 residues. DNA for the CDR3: TGTGCCAGCAGCCACTCCGGACAGGGTCCCTACGAGCAGTACTTC. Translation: CASSHSGQGPYEQYF.

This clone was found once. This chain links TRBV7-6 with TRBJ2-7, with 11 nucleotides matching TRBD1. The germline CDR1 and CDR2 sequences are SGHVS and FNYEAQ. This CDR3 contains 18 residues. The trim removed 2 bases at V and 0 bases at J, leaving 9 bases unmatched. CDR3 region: CASSLTGQGAKSSYEQYV. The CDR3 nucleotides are TGTGCCAGCAGCTTAACCGGACAGGGGGCGAAGAGCTCCTACGAGCAGTACGTC.

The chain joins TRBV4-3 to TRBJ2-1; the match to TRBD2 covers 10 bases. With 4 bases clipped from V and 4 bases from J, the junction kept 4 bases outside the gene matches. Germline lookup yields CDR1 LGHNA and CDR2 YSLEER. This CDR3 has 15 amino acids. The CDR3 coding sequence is TGCGCCAGCAGCCCTTTAGCGGGAGGATACAATGAGCAGTTCTTC. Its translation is CASSPLAGGYNEQFF.

CDR3 DNA sequence: TGTGCCAGCAGCAAAGGGGTAGGGAGGGTAGTTCAGTACTTC. It is translated as CASSKGVGRVVQYF. This rearrangement joins TRBV21-1 to TRBJ2-4; TRBD2, the table's D call, was not compared with the DNA. TRBV21-1 is an annotated pseudogene. The CDR3 sequence is 14 residues long.

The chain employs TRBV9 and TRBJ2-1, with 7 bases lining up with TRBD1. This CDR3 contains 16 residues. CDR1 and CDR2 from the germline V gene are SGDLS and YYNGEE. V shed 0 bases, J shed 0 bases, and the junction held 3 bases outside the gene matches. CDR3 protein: CASSVEGTASYNEQFF. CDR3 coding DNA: TGTGCCAGCAGCGTAGAGGGGACAGCCTCCTACAATGAGCAGTTCTTC.

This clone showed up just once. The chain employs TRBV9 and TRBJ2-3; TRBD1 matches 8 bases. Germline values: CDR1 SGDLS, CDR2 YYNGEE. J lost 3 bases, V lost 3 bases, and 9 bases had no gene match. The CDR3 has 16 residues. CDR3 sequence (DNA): TGTGCCAGCAGCGATACCGGGGACAGGATTACAGATACGCAGTATTTT. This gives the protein CASSDTGDRITDTQYF.

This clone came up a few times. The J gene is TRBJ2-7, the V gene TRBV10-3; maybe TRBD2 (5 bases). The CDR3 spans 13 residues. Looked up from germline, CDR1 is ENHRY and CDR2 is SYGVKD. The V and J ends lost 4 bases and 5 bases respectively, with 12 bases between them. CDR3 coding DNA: TGTGCCATCAGTGGAGGGTCTCACGACGAGCAGTACGTC. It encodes CAISGGSHDEQYV.

The CDR3 region is CASSGYRGNTEAFF. CDR3 sequence (DNA): TGTGCCAGCAGTGGGTATAGGGGGAACACTGAAGCTTTCTTT. The V call is TRBV2, the J call TRBJ1-1; TRBD1 is a possible D gene (5 bases). The CDR3 runs to 14 residues. V was cut by 4 bases and J by 1 base, with 10 bases left in between. The germline V gene encodes CDR1 SNHLY and CDR2 FYNNEI.

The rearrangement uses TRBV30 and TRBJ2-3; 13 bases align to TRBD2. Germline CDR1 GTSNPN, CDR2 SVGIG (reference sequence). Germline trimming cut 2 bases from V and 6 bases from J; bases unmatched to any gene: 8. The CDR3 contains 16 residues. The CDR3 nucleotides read TGTGCCTGGAGTCTCGGACTAGCGGGAGCGGGGGATACGCAGTATTTT. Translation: CAWSLGLAGAGDTQYF.